Presented here are 18 T cell receptor beta chains from one specimen sequenced in a study of siplizumab effects on memory and regulatory T cells. The repertoire was sequenced with immunoSEQ multiplex PCR; TCRdb's copy has only in-frame clones and lacks some. The profile shows more than 85,000 clones, 80% to 95% of them singletons. The sample comprised CD4+ T cells sorted from blood. Every receptor here comes from a human donor in good health.

The rearrangement uses TRBV27 and TRBJ2-3; unclear D gene. Germline V CDR1 and CDR2: MNHEY, SMNVEV (reference sequence). The CDR3 loop spans 14 amino acids. Trimming took 3 bases from V and 2 from J, leaving 9 bases between them. The CDR3 loop is CASSLERATDTQYF. The DNA of the CDR3 is TGTGCCAGCAGTTTGGAAAGAGCCACAGATACGCAGTATTTT.

This clone was recorded once. The V call is TRBV6-5, the J call TRBJ1-1, with no clear D. The CDR3 contains 14 residues. V was trimmed by 2 bases and J by 0 bases, leaving 7 bases between them. CDR1 is MNHEY, CDR2 SVGAGI, per germline. CDR3 in DNA: TGTGCCAGCAGTTACAGACTGATGAACACTGAAGCTTTCTTT. Residues: CASSYRLMNTEAFF.

This clone was counted a single time. The chain uses TRBV5-1 and TRBJ2-3; 10 positions agree with TRBD2. CDR1 and CDR2 (germline): SGHRS, YFSETQ. The CDR3 loop spans 16 amino acids. After removal of 2 bases from V and 2 bases from J, the junction contained 5 bases not matched to a gene. As DNA, the CDR3 is TGCGCCAGCAGCTTCAGCGGGGGGGGCTACACAGATACGCAGTATTTT. It yields the protein CASSFSGGGYTDTQYF.

The CDR3 nucleotides are TGTGCCTCTAGGAGGGTAGAGGGGGGCCTCTCCTACAATGAGCAGTTCTTC. Amino acids: CASRRVEGGLSYNEQFF. J is TRBJ2-1 and V is TRBV5-6; D possibly uses TRBD1 or TRBD2 (6 bases each). The CDR3 loop spans 17 amino acids. V was trimmed by 10 bases and J by 0 bases, leaving 23 bases between them. Germline CDR1 is SGHDT and CDR2 is YYEEEE.

The chain employs TRBV21-1 and TRBJ2-1; TRBD2 was called by the table and not checked on the DNA. TRBV21-1 is recorded as a pseudogene. CDR3 length equals 12 residues. The CDR3 nucleotides read TGTGCCAGCGTGACTAGCCGCAATGAGCAGTTCTTC. Its translation is CASVTSRNEQFF.

This chain links TRBV11-3 with TRBJ2-3; D unresolved. Germline V CDR1 and CDR2: SGHNT, YENEEA. The CDR3 length is 13 residues. The V end was cut by 0 bases, the J end by 0 bases, with 1 base between. CDR3 sequence (DNA): TGTGCCAGCAGCTTAGACAGCACAGATACGCAGTATTTT. It specifies CASSLDSTDTQYF.

This chain links TRBV29-1 with TRBJ1-2, with D hard to call. V was clipped by 0 bases and J by 7 bases, with 15 bases between them. The CDR3 spans 14 residues. Germline CDR1 is SQVTM and CDR2 is ANQGSEA. The DNA of the CDR3 is TGCAGCGTTGAAGACCGGGTAACCCCATTTGGCTACACCTTC. Its protein product is CSVEDRVTPFGYTF.

The gene calls are TRBV6-5 and TRBJ2-7; D not certain. This CDR3 is 11 amino acids long. Germline V gene data show CDR1 as MNHEY and CDR2 as SVGAGI. Trimming pared 1 base from V and 8 bases from J, leaving 6 bases between. CDR3 bases: TGTGCCAGCAGTTACTTTGATAAGCAGTACTTC. Protein: CASSYFDKQYF.

For the CDR3, the DNA is TGCGCCAGCAGCCCGGGCGGGGGTGGCTATGGCTACACCTTC. Its protein is CASSPGGGGYGYTF. The chain employs TRBV5-1 and TRBJ1-2, with D possibly being TRBD1 (5 bases). Per the germline V gene, CDR1 is SGHRS and CDR2 is YFSETQ. This CDR3 is built from 14 residues. V lost 4 bases and J lost 4, with 14 bases in between.

The chain uses TRBV11-2 and TRBJ2-1; 9 bases map to TRBD2. Per the germline V gene, CDR1 is SGHAT and CDR2 is FQNNGV. CDR3 length: 15 residues. With V trimmed by 5 bases and J by 4 bases, 6 bases remained unmatched. The CDR3 sequence is CASSPGLAVYNEQFF. CDR3 in DNA: TGTGCCAGCAGCCCGGGACTAGCAGTATACAATGAGCAGTTCTTC.

The chain is built from TRBV2 and TRBJ1-6, with a possible D match to TRBD1 (5 bases). Trimming took 0 bases from V and 7 from J, leaving 10 bases between them. This CDR3 region has 15 residues. CDR1 is SNHLY and CDR2 is FYNNEI in the germline V gene. In nucleotides, the CDR3 is TGTGCCAGCAGTGAAGCGCAGGGAGGGAATTCACCCCTCCACTTT. Residues: CASSEAQGGNSPLHF.

The chain recombines TRBV7-2 with TRBJ2-5; 7 bases line up with TRBD1. This CDR3 comprises 13 residues. V lost 5 bases, J lost 7 bases, and 7 bases stayed unmatched. The germline V gene has CDR1 SGHTA and CDR2 FQGNSA. CDR3 coding DNA: TGTGCCAGCAGCCTACAGGGGCCGGGGACCCAGTACTTC. It yields the protein CASSLQGPGTQYF. The full variable domain, its missing parts supplied by reference TRBV7-2 and TRBJ2-5, is GAGVSQSPSNKVTEKGKDVELRCDPISGHTALYWYRQSLGQGLEFLIYFQGNSAPDKSGLPSDRFSAERTGGSVSTLTIQRTQQEDSAVYLCASSLQGPGTQYFGPGTRLLVL.

The V call is TRBV28, the J call TRBJ1-4, with TRBD1 as a possible D gene (5 bases). V was clipped by 5 bases and J by 4 bases, with 14 bases between them. This CDR3 is built from 15 residues. Per germline, CDR1 MDHEN and CDR2 SYDVKM. CDR3 nucleotide sequence: TGTGCCAGCAGTCCGGGGGGGGTTAATAATGAAAAACTGTTTTTT. Amino acid sequence: CASSPGGVNNEKLFF.

The V gene is TRBV2, the J gene TRBJ2-7; no clear D gene. Looked up from germline, CDR1 is SNHLY and CDR2 is FYNNEI. The CDR3 consists of 12 residues. Trimming removed 4 bases from V and 3 bases from J, with 7 bases in between. The CDR3 loop reads CASSVAFYEQYF. CDR3 DNA: TGTGCCAGCAGTGTTGCATTCTACGAGCAGTACTTC.

This clone occurred once. V gene TRBV6-1 combines with J gene TRBJ2-1; 8 bases are shared with TRBD2. This CDR3 is built from 12 residues. V dropped 7 bases and J dropped 15; count of bases not matched to a gene: 11. CDR1 is MNHNS and CDR2 is SASEGT in the germline V gene. CDR3: CASTIREGVPFF. In DNA, the CDR3 is TGTGCCAGCACGATTCGGGAGGGCGTACCGTTCTTC.

The chain is built from TRBV29-1 and TRBJ2-1; D gene uncertain. The CDR3 covers 11 residues. Trimming pared 4 bases from V and 4 bases from J, leaving 5 bases between. Germline values: CDR1 SQVTM, CDR2 ANQGSEA. CDR3 nucleotide sequence: TGCAGCGTTGTCGCGTACAATGAGCAGTTCTTC. It translates to CSVVAYNEQFF.

The gene calls are TRBV5-4 and TRBJ2-5; TRBD2 aligns across 13 bases. CDR1 is SGHNT, CDR2 YYREEE, per germline (reference sequence). The CDR3 is 17 amino acids. The ends lost 0 bases at V and 4 bases at J; junction bases unmatched: 6. In DNA form, the CDR3 reads TGTGCCAGCAGCTTGGCCACTAGCGGGAGGGTGTCAGAGACCCAGTACTTC. It translates to CASSLATSGRVSETQYF.

V gene TRBV7-9 combines with J gene TRBJ1-4; D uncertain. V lost 1 base to trimming and J lost 0 bases, with 12 bases between them. This CDR3 region has 17 residues. Germline lookup yields CDR1 SEHNR and CDR2 FQNEAQ (reference sequence). The CDR3 DNA reads TGTGCCAGCAGCTTAGGAAGGACCCTTGCAACTAATGAAAAACTGTTTTTT. It translates to CASSLGRTLATNEKLFF.